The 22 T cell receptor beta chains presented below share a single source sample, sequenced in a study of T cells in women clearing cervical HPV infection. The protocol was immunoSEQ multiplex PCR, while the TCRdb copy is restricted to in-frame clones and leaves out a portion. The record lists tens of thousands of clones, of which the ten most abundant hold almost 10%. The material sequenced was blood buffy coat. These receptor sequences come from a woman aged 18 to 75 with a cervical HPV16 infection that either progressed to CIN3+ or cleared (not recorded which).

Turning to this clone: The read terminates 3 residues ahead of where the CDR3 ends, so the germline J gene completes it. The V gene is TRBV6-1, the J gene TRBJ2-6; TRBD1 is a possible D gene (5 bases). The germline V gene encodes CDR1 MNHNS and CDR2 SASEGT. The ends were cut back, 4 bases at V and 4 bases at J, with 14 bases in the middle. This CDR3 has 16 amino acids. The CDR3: CASSGPDIAGANVLTF. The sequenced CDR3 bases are TGTGCCAGCAGTGGGCCGGACATCGCCGGGGCCAACGTC.

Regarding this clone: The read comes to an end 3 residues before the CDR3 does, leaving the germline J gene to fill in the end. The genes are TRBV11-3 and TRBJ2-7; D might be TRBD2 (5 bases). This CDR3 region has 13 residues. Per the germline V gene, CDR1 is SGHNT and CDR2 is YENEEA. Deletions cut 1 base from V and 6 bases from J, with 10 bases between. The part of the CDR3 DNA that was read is TGTGCCAGCAGCTTAGCGGGGTCCGGCGAG. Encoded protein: CASSLAGSGE. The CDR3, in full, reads CASSLAGSGEQYF.

CDR3 amino acids: CSARDRRGLSNQPQHF. The CDR3 DNA, read in part, is TGCAGTGCTAGAGATAGAAGGGGTTTGAGCAATCAGCCC. The J gene is TRBJ1-5, the V gene TRBV20-1; TRBD1 might be the D (5 bases). The read terminates 3 residues ahead of where the CDR3 ends, so the germline J gene completes it. Trimming stripped 0 bases from V and 1 base from J, with 13 bases between. This CDR3 is built from 16 residues. Germline values: CDR1 DFQATT, CDR2 SNEGSKA (reference sequence).

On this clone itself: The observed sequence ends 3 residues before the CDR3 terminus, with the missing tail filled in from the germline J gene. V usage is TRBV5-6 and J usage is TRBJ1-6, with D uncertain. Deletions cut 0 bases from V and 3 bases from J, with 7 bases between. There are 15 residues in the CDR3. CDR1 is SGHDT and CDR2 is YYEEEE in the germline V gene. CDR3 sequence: CASSLGPHYNSPLHF. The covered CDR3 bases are TGTGCCAGCAGCTTGGGGCCGCACTATAATTCACCC.

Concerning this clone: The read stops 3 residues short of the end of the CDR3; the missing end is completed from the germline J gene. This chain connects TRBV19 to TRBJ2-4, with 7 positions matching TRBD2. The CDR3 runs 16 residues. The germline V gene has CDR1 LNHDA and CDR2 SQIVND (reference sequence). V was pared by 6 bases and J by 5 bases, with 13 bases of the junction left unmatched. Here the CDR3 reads CASSPTRAGEQNIQYF. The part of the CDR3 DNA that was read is TGTGCCAGTAGCCCGACCCGGGCGGGGGAACAAAACATT.

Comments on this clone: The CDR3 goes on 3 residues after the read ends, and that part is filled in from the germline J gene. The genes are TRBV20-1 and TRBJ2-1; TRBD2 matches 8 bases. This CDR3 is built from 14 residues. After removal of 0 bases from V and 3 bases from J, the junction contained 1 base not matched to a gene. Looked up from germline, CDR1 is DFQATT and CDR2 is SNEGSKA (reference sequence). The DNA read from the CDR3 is TGCAGTGCTAGAGAACTAGCGGACTACAATGAG. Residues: CSARELADYNE. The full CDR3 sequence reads CSARELADYNEQFF.

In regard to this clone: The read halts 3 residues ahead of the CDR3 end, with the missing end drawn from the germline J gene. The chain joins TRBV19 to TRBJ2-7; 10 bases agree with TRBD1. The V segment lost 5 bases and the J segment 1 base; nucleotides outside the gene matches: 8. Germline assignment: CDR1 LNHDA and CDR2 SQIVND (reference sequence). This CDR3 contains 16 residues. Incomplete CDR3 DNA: TGTGCCAGTAGTCCATGGACAGGGGGAAAGTCCTACGAG. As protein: CASSPWTGGKSYE. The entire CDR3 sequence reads CASSPWTGGKSYEQYF.

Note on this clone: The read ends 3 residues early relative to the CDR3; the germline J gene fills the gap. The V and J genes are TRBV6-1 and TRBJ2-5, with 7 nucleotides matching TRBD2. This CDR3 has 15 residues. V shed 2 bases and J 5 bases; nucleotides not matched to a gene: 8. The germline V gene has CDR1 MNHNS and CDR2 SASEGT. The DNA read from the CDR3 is TGTGCCAGCAGTGAATTGGCGGGAGAGCGGGAGACC. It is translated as CASSELAGERET. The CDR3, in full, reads CASSELAGERETQYF.

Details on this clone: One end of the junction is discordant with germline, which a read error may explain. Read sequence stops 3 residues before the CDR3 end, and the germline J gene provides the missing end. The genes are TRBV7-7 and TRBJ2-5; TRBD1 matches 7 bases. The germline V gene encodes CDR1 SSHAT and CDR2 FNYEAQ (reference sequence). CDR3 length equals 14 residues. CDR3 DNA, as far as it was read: TGTGCTAGCAGCTTAGTGACAGGGAAGGAGACC. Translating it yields CASSLVTGKET. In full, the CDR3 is CASSLVTGKETQYF.

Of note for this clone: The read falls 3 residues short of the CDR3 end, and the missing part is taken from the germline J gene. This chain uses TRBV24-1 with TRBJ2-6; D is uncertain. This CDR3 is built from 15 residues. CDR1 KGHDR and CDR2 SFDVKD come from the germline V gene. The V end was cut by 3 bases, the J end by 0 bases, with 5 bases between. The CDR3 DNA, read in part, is TGTGCCACCAGTGATCCAATCTCTGGGGCCAACGTC. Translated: CATSDPISGANV. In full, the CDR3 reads CATSDPISGANVLTF.

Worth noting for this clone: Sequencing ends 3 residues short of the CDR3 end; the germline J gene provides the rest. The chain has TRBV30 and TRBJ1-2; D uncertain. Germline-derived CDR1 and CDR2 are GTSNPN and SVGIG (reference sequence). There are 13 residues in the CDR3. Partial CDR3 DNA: TGTGCCTGGGCGAGTAGAGCGGCTAATGAC. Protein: CAWASRAAND. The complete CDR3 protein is CAWASRAANDYTF.

CDR3 protein: CSAERQGLEYEQYF. The CDR3 bases that were read are TGCAGTGCTGAGAGACAGGGTCTAGAGTACGAG. The V and J genes are TRBV20-1 and TRBJ2-7, with TRBD1 matching over 7 bases. With the read ending 3 residues before the CDR3 end, the germline J gene is used to fill in that end. Germline V CDR1 and CDR2: DFQATT, SNEGSKA (reference sequence). With V trimmed by 5 bases and J by 4 bases, 11 bases remained unmatched. The CDR3 has 14 residues.

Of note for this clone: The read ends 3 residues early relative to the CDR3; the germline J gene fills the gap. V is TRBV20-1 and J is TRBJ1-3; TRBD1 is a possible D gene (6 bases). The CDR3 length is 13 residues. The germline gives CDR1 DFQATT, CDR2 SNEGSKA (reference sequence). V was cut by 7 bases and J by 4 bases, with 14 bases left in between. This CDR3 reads CSGMDSLGNTIYF. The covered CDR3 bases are TGCAGTGGAATGGACAGCTTGGGAAACACC.

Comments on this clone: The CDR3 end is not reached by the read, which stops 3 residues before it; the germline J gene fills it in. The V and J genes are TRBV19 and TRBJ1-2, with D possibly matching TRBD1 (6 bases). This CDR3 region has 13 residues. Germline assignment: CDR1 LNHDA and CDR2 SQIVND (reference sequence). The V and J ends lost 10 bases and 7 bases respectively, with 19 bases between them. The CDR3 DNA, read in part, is TGTGCCACCACGGACAGAAGCTCGGCTGGC. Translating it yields CATTDRSSAG. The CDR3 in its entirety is CATTDRSSAGYTF.

The chain's CDR3 is CASSTDRVRVNEQFF. The covered CDR3 bases are TGTGCCAGTAGTACCGACAGGGTAAGAGTCAATGAG. The gene calls are TRBV19 and TRBJ2-1, with 7 bases matching TRBD1. The missing CDR3 end, 3 residues past where the read stops, is filled in from the germline J gene. The CDR3 sequence is 15 residues long. After removal of 4 bases from V and 6 bases from J, the junction contained 9 bases not matched to a gene. From germline, CDR1 is LNHDA and CDR2 SQIVND (reference sequence).

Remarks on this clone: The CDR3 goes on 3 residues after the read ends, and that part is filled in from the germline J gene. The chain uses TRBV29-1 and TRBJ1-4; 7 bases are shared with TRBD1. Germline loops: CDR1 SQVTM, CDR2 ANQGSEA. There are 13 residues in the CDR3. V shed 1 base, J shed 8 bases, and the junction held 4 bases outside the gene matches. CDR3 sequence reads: CSVEGTGGEKLFF. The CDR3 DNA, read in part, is TGCAGCGTTGAAGGGACAGGTGGCGAAAAA.

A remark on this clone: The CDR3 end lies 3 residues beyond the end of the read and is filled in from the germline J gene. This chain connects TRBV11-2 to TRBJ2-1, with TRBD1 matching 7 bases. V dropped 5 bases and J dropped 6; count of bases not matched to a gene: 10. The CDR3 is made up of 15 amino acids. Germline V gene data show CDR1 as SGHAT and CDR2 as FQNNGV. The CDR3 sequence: CASSGPRTGRNEQFF. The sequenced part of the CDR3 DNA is TGTGCCAGCAGCGGACCCCGGACAGGCCGCAATGAG.

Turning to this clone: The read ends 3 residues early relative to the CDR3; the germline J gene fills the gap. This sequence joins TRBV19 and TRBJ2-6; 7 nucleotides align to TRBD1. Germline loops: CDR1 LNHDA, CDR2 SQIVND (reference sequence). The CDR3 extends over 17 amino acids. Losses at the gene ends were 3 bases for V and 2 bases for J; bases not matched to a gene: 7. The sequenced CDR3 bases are TGTGCCAGTAGTATCGAGTTTAGGGGGCCTGGGGCCAACGTC. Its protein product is CASSIEFRGPGANV. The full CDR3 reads CASSIEFRGPGANVLTF.

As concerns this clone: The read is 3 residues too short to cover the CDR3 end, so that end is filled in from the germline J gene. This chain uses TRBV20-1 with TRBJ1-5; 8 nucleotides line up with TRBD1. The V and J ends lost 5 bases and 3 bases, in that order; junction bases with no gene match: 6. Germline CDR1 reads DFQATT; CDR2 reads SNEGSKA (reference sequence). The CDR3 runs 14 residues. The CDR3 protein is CSAYQGANNQPQHF. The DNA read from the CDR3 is TGCAGTGCTTATCAGGGGGCGAACAATCAGCCC.

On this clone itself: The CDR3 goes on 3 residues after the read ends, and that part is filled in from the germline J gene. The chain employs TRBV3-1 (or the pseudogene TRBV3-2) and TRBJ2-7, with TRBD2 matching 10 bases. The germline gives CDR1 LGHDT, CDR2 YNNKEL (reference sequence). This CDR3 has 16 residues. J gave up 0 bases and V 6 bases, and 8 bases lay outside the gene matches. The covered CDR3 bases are TGTGCCAGCAGTCGTGGAGCGGGAGGGGACTCCTACGAG. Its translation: CASSRGAGGDSYE. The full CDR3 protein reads CASSRGAGGDSYEQYF.

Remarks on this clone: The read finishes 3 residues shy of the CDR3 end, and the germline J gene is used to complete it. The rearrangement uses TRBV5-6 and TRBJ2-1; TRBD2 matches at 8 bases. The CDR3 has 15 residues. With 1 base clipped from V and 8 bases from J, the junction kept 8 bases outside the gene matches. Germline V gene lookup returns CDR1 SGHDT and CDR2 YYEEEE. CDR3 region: CASSLFGGGLYEQFF. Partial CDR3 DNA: TGTGCCAGCAGCTTGTTCGGGGGGGGCCTCTATGAG.

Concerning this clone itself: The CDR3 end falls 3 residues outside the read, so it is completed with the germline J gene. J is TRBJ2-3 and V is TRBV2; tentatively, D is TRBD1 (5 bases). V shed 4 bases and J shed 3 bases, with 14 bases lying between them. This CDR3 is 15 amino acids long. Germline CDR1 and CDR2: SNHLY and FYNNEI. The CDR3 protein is CASSVLGHPTDTQYF. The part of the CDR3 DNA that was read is TGTGCCAGCAGTGTACTTGGACATCCGACAGATACG.